This T cell receptor beta chain emerged from a study of human versus mouse CDR3 diversity and MHC coevolution. This CDR3 comprises 14 residues. V lost 2 bases and J lost 2, with 10 bases in between. CDR1 is SEHNR, CDR2 FQNEAQ, per germline (reference sequence). The repertoire was sequenced with immunoSEQ multiplex PCR; TCRdb's copy has only in-frame clones and lacks some. The sample lists roughly 80,000 clones, just under 95% occurring once. Sequenced input: naive CD4+ T cells from blood. Subset indicated: CD45RO-negative CD62L-positive naive CD4 T cells. The receptor comes from a person aged 25 to 69 in good health. This sequence joins TRBV7-9 and TRBJ2-7; D unresolved. The CDR3 region is CASSLTQATYEQYF. As DNA, the CDR3 is TGTGCCAGCAGCTTAACTCAGGCGACCTACGAGCAGTACTTC.